This TCR beta chain is from a study of blood T cell repertoires in COVID-19 (dated by TCRdb to about 2020). Study-wide context: Samples from collaborators originated in the United States, Italy and Spain and spanned both the acute and convalescent phases of COVID-19. The material from the prospective study consisted of cDNA or gDNA derived from T cells, B-cell-depleted T cells, or PBMCs. Subjects who had been exposed to COVID-19, were actively infected with it, or had recovered from it provided the deeply sampled blood TCRbeta repertoires that made up the dataset. The repertoires were released in a freely available public database intended as a resource for research on the immune response to SARS-CoV-2. Samples were obtained from the ongoing ImmuneRACE study (first 160 participants) and from over 1,000 subjects provided by 6 global collaborators. A de-identified subject ID, COVID-19 status, age in years and sex were almost always included in the sample metadata. HLA class I and class II types, where available, came from metadata supplied by the sample provider rather than from assay-based typing. Study-wide conclusions, independent of this receptor: The amount of clinical and demographic metadata varied by source and participant and was provided uncurated.

There are 14 amino acids in the CDR3, from cysteine to phenylalanine inclusive. The entry retains the CDR3 DNA only, 42 bases that are in frame from base 1. Relative to germline, V is missing 6 bases and J is missing 2 bases, with 7 bases of the junction outside any gene match. The immunoSEQ Assay, a bias-controlled multiplex PCR, was used to amplify TCRbeta CDR3 regions from genomic DNA. In the authors' own workflow: Nucleated cell counts per sample were estimated from amplification of reference gene primers within the assay. To quantify the absolute abundance of each unique TCRbeta CDR3 rearrangement, sequence reads were collapsed and filtered. For each sample, productive Simpson clonality was calculated as the square root of Simpson's diversity index over productive rearrangements. Drawn from immuneACCESS, this table holds only the in-frame rearrangements with V and J called that TCRdb kept. Clones are partly lost; checked studies trace under half to an unresolved V gene and leave the rest unexplained. For V, J and clone size, that table is used; D and trimming come from the DNA. The sample table lists hundreds of thousands of clones, roughly 89% of them with a count of one. The top ten hold over 1.1% of the sample.

On this clone itself: Its cognate antigen has yet to be identified. No base-level quality is on record; no much larger clone is a single base apart.

Collaborating institutions collected whole blood in K2EDTA tubes following their own protocols. For TCRbeta analysis, collaborators shipped samples as frozen whole blood, isolated PBMCs, or DNA extracted from either of those sample types. The sequenced material came from peripheral blood. This clonotype originated in a woman under 40 with active or convalescent COVID-19. The chain is made from TRBV5-7 and TRBJ2-7; 8 of the junction bases match TRBD1. TRBV5-7 is classed as an ORF, of uncertain function. The CDR3 region has the sequence CASKRTGPTYEQYF. The nucleotide sequence reads TGTGCCAGCAAACGGACAGGGCCTACCTACGAGCAGTACTTC.